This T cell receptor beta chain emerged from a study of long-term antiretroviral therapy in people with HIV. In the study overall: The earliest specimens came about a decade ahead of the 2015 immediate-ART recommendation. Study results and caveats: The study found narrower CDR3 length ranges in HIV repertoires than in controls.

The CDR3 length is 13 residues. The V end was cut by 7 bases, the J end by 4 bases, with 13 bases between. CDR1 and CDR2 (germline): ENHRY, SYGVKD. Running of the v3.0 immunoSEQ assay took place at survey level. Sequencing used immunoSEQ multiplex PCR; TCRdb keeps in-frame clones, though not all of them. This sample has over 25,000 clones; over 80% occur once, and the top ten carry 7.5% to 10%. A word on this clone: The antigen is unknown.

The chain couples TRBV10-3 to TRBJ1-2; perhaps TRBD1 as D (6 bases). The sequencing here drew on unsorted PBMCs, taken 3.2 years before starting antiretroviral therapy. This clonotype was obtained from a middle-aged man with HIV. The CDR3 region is CAITGQPGYGYTF. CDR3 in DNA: TGTGCCATCACCGGACAGCCGGGCTATGGCTACACCTTC.